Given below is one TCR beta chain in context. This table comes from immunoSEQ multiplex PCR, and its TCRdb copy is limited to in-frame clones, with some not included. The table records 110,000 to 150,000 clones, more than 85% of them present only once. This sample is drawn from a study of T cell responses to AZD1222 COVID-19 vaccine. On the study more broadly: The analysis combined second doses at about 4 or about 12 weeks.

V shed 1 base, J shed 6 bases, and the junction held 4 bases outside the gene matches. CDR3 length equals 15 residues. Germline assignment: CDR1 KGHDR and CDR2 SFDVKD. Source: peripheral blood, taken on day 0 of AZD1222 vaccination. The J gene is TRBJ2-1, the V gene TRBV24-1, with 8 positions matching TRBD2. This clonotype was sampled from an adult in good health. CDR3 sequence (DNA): TGTGCCACCAGTGATTTCGTGACTAGCGCCAATGAGCAGTTCTTC. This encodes CATSDFVTSANEQFF.